Below are 19 T cell receptor beta chains sequenced from a single sample in a study of blood T cell repertoires in COVID-19. Clones were sequenced by immunoSEQ multiplex PCR, and TCRdb holds only the in-frame ones, with some missing. Of 100,000 to 150,000 clones listed, under 90% are singletons. The sequenced sample consisted of PBMCs or T cells enriched from blood (not recorded which). Receptors originate from a man aged 40-50 years with acute COVID-19.

V gene TRBV6-6 combines with J gene TRBJ2-5; TRBD2 matches at 7 bases. Germline CDR1 is MNHNY and CDR2 is SVGAGI (reference sequence). With 0 bases clipped from V and 5 bases from J, the junction kept 9 bases outside the gene matches. The CDR3 is 16 residues long. CDR3 sequence: CASSYSRTQGGETQYF. CDR3 bases: TGTGCCAGCAGTTACTCGAGGACCCAGGGAGGGGAGACCCAGTACTTC.

The genes are TRBV6-5 and TRBJ2-3; 11 positions agree with TRBD2. V was clipped by 7 bases and J by 2 bases; unmatched bases: 5. The CDR3 consists of 15 residues. Germline V gene sequence: CDR1 MNHEY, CDR2 SVGAGI. Here the CDR3 reads CASTMGLAVTDTQYF. CDR3 bases: TGTGCCAGCACGATGGGACTAGCGGTCACAGATACGCAGTATTTT.

The chain combines TRBV11-2 with TRBJ1-4; perhaps TRBD1 as D (6 bases). Trimming left V 1 base short and J 6 bases short, with 15 bases between. This CDR3 has 16 amino acids. Looked up from germline, CDR1 is SGHAT and CDR2 is FQNNGV. CDR3 sequence: CASSLAPDSLDEKLFF. CDR3 nucleotide sequence: TGTGCCAGCAGCTTAGCACCGGACAGCTTAGATGAAAAACTGTTTTTT.

This rearrangement joins TRBV30 to TRBJ2-3, with TRBD2 identical over 10 bases. Trimming cost V 5 bases and J 2 bases; bases outside gene matches: 7. Germline V lookup: CDR1 GTSNPN, CDR2 SVGIG (reference sequence). The CDR3 length is 15 residues. This CDR3 is CAWAPGLAPTDTQYF. The CDR3, as DNA: TGTGCCTGGGCCCCGGGACTAGCGCCCACAGATACGCAGTATTTT.

The V call is TRBV14, the J call TRBJ2-6, with a weak D call TRBD1 (6 bases). There are 17 residues in the CDR3. Germline loops: CDR1 SGHDN, CDR2 FVKESK. The V and J ends lost 0 bases and 4 bases respectively, with 13 bases between them. CDR3 loop: CASSQEYRVAGANVLTF. CDR3 in DNA: TGTGCCAGCAGCCAAGAGTACAGGGTAGCCGGGGCCAACGTCCTGACTTTC.

This clone was seen once. This chain connects TRBV11-3 to TRBJ2-1, with 8 bases identical to TRBD2. This CDR3 contains 15 residues. With V trimmed by 1 base and J by 4 bases, 3 bases remained unmatched. Germline V gene lookup returns CDR1 SGHNT and CDR2 YENEEA. The CDR3 coding sequence is TGTGCCAGCAGCTTAGCGGGGGGGTTTTACAATGAGCAGTTCTTC. Amino acid sequence: CASSLAGGFYNEQFF.

The chain is built from TRBV12-3 or TRBV12-4 and TRBJ1-2; D uncertain. Trimming shortened V by 3 bases and J by 4 bases, and 9 bases separated the two germline ends. CDR3 length: 13 amino acids. CDR3: CASSLEGSYGYTF. The CDR3 region has the DNA TGTGCCAGCAGTTTGGAAGGGAGCTATGGCTACACCTTC.

The V and J genes are TRBV28 and TRBJ2-1, with TRBD2 matching over 9 bases. The CDR3 is 15 amino acids. The V and J ends lost 4 bases and 2 bases, in that order; junction bases with no gene match: 3. The germline CDR1 and CDR2 sequences are MDHEN and SYDVKM. CDR3 in amino acids: CASSSSSGTYNEQFF. As DNA, the CDR3 is TGTGCCAGCAGTTCATCTAGCGGGACCTACAATGAGCAGTTCTTC.

This clone was recorded a few times. The rearrangement links TRBV19 to TRBJ1-2, with a tentative D call TRBD1 (6 bases). CDR1 and CDR2 (germline): LNHDA, SQIVND (reference sequence). The length of the CDR3 is 15 residues. Trimming shortened V by 1 base and J by 1 base, and 10 bases separated the two germline ends. CDR3 DNA: TGTGCCAGTAGTATAGGACAGGCTGATAACTATGGCTACACCTTC. This translates into CASSIGQADNYGYTF.

The CDR3 loop is CASSQERGASGRAEQFF. The CDR3 DNA follows: TGTGCCAGCAGCCAAGAACGAGGAGCTAGCGGGAGAGCTGAGCAGTTCTTC. This chain connects TRBV3-1 (or the pseudogene TRBV3-2) to TRBJ2-1; 10 nucleotides agree with TRBD2. Losses at the gene ends were 0 bases for V and 9 bases for J; bases not matched to a gene: 11. The CDR3 length is 17 residues. CDR1 and CDR2 from the germline V gene are LGHDT and YNNKEL (reference sequence).

This clone has a single count. The rearrangement links TRBV2 to TRBJ1-1, with 7 bases that match TRBD1. Germline-derived CDR1 and CDR2 are SNHLY and FYNNEI. CDR3 length: 13 residues. After removal of 6 bases from V and 0 bases from J, the junction contained 1 base not matched to a gene. CDR3 amino acids: CASRQGMNTEAFF. The DNA of the CDR3 is TGTGCCAGCAGACAGGGGATGAACACTGAAGCTTTCTTT. The full variable domain, its missing parts supplied by reference TRBV2 and TRBJ1-1, is EPEVTQTPSHQVTQMGQEVILRCVPISNHLYFYWYRQILGQKVEFLVSFYNNEISEKSEIFDDQFSVERPDGSNFTLKIRSTKLEDSAMYFCASRQGMNTEAFFGQGTRLTVV.

The V gene is TRBV12-3 or TRBV12-4, the J gene TRBJ2-7; 8 positions match TRBD1. The CDR3 covers 13 residues. With V trimmed by 6 bases and J by 5 bases, 6 bases remained unmatched. The CDR3 loop is CASSRDRFDEQYF. CDR3 DNA sequence: TGTGCCAGCAGCCGGGACAGGTTCGACGAGCAGTACTTC.

The rearrangement joins TRBV5-8 to TRBJ1-3; 8 bases fit TRBD1. The V gene's germline CDR1 is SGHTS and CDR2 YDEGEE. The CDR3 totals 15 residues. V lost 0 bases, J lost 7 bases, and 6 bases stayed unmatched. The CDR3 loop is CASSLVTGVWNTIYF. The DNA of the CDR3 is TGTGCCAGCAGCTTGGTGACAGGGGTATGGAACACCATATATTTT.

The chain carries TRBV5-1 and TRBJ1-6; 7 bases line up with TRBD1. V gave up 4 bases and J gave up 7 bases; unmatched junction bases: 11. Germline values: CDR1 SGHRS, CDR2 YFSETQ. This CDR3 is 16 amino acids long. The chain's CDR3 is CASSPWAGQQNSPLHF. The CDR3 DNA reads as TGCGCCAGCAGCCCCTGGGCGGGACAGCAAAATTCACCCCTCCACTTT.

This chain joins TRBV19 and TRBJ1-2; the D is unclear. Trimming removed 7 bases at V and 5 bases at J, with 8 bases between. Germline loops: CDR1 LNHDA, CDR2 SQIVND (reference sequence). The CDR3 is 11 residues long. The CDR3 nucleotides are TGTGCCAGTACAGGAGGGTATGGCTACACCTTC. It encodes CASTGGYGYTF.

This sequence joins TRBV29-1 and TRBJ1-6, with 7 bases aligning to TRBD1. CDR3 length: 14 amino acids. Germline V lookup: CDR1 SQVTM, CDR2 ANQGSEA. Germline trimming cut 4 bases from V and 10 bases from J; bases unmatched to any gene: 10. In DNA form, the CDR3 reads TGCAGCGTTGCCGAGGACAGGTCGAACTCACCCCTCCACTTT. This gives the protein CSVAEDRSNSPLHF.

This clone was seen only a few times. The J gene is TRBJ1-2, the V gene TRBV6-5, with TRBD1 identical over 7 bases. Trimming removed 6 bases from V and 0 bases from J; junction bases left unmatched: 4. The V gene's germline CDR1 is MNHEY and CDR2 SVGAGI. The CDR3 length is 14 residues. In DNA, the CDR3 is TGTGCCAGCAGGGACAGGACCACTAACTATGGCTACACCTTC. Its protein is CASRDRTTNYGYTF.

V gene TRBV5-6 combines with J gene TRBJ2-3; D is unresolved. CDR1 is SGHDT and CDR2 is YYEEEE in the germline V gene. The CDR3 has 13 residues. Trimming removed 4 bases from V and 10 bases from J, with 16 bases in between. The CDR3 region is CASSPPFQVAQYF. CDR3 bases: TGTGCCAGCAGCCCGCCTTTTCAGGTAGCGCAGTATTTT. The whole variable domain, remainder taken from reference TRBV5-6 and TRBJ2-3, is DAGVTQSPTHLIKTRGQQVTLRCSPKSGHDTVSWYQQALGQGPQFIFQYYEEEERQRGNFPDRFSGHQFPNYSSELNVNALLLGDSALYLCASSPPFQVAQYFGPGTRLTVL.

This rearrangement joins TRBV7-8 to TRBJ1-2; a possible D gene is TRBD1 (6 bases). Per the germline V gene, CDR1 is SGHVS and CDR2 is FQNEAQ. The CDR3 is 14 residues long. Trimming pared 4 bases from V and 1 base from J, leaving 10 bases between. The CDR3 nucleotides are TGTGCCAGCAGCTATGGACAGCGTAACTATGGCTACACCTTC. Translating it yields CASSYGQRNYGYTF.